The clone carrying this T cell receptor beta chain was observed a handful of times. The entry originates in a study of cytomegalovirus exposure and HLA in healthy donors. Germline assignment: CDR1 MNHNS and CDR2 SASEGT. With 8 bases removed from V and 8 bases from J, the gap between germline ends came to 15 bases. The CDR3 extends over 13 amino acids. PCR involved 60 Vbeta and 13 Jbeta primers. This table comes from immunoSEQ multiplex PCR, and its TCRdb copy is limited to in-frame clones, with some not included. Here the sample spans fewer than 150,000 clones, 70% to 75% being singletons. The J gene is TRBJ1-4, the V gene TRBV6-1; tentatively, D is TRBD1 (6 bases). This receptor was taken from a human donor in good health. Sequenced sample: PBMCs. CDR3 sequence: CASSQGPSEKLFF. CDR3 sequence (DNA): TGTGCCAGCTCGCAGGGGCCGAGCGAAAAACTGTTTTTT.